This T cell receptor beta chain was recorded in a study of regulatory T cells in long-lasting Graves disease. On the study more broadly: Freshly diagnosed Graves' patients had used antithyroid drugs for under 3 months.

CDR3 size: 14 residues. Trimming at V came to 6 bases and at J to 2 bases, leaving 6 bases not matched to a gene. Germline V gives CDR1 MNHEY, CDR2 SVGEGT. TCR beta libraries were built with iRepertoire HTBI primers and Arm-PCR of CDR3 regions. TCRdb re-called the multiplex PCR reads with MiXCR, one entry per CDR3 protein. The sample holds more than 400,000 distinct CDR3 sequences, approximately 16% seen once. The time point was: newly diagnosed GD, antithyroid drugs for less than 3 months. RNA extracted from PBMCs served as the sequencing template. Study findings and constraints: Having only a small sample size may have limited accuracy.

The sample holds many counts of this clonotype. Its specificity is unknown. This sample also appeared in a second study, on T cells in Graves' hyperthyroidism and ophthalmopathy. That study reports: Diagnosis relied on clinical symptoms, serum thyroxine and TRAb, thyroid ultrasound and orbital computed tomography. A first-round RT-PCR of the TCR CDR3 used the HTBI primer set.

The clonotype comes from a woman aged 25-40 years with Graves disease. The specimen was peripheral blood mononuclear cells (PBMCs), collected at new diagnosis, from a patient treated with antithyroid drugs. The J gene is TRBJ2-7, the V gene TRBV6-2 or TRBV6-3; 8 bases align to TRBD2. CDR3 DNA: TGTGCCAGCAGCTCGGGAGGGCCGCCCTACGAGCAGTACTTC. Residues: CASSSGGPPYEQYF.